These 15 T cell receptor beta chains share one sample of origin, sequenced in a study of lymphopenia after photon versus proton radiotherapy. Assay used: immunoSEQ multiplex PCR; TCRdb lists only in-frame clones, some missing. The data hold about 27,000 clones, with over 80% observed a single time. The sequencing here drew on peripheral blood, taken from a patient treated with photon-based radiotherapy. The receptors shown here come from a man aged 50 to 60 with gastric cancer.

This sequence joins TRBV28 and TRBJ1-3; D gene ambiguous. This CDR3 comprises 18 residues. Trimming shortened V by 5 bases and J by 0 bases, and 20 bases separated the two germline ends. Germline CDR1 MDHEN, CDR2 SYDVKM. CDR3 in amino acids: CASSPPSTLIVSGNTIYF. The DNA for the CDR3 is TGTGCCAGCAGTCCCCCTTCCACTTTAATCGTCTCTGGAAACACCATATATTTT.

The chain is built from TRBV27 and TRBJ2-6, with 10 bases fitting TRBD1. V lost 1 base, J lost 1 base, and 4 bases stayed unmatched. There are 18 residues in the CDR3. CDR1 and CDR2 (germline): MNHEY, SMNVEV (reference sequence). DNA for the CDR3: TGTGCCAGCAGTTTATGGACAGGGGGTGGGTCTGGGGCCAACGTCCTGACTTTC. It is translated as CASSLWTGGGSGANVLTF.

The V and J genes are TRBV7-8 and TRBJ2-1, with 7 bases matching TRBD1. The CDR3 is 18 residues long. Germline V gene sequence: CDR1 SGHVS, CDR2 FQNEAQ. Germline trimming cut 3 bases from V and 7 bases from J; bases unmatched to any gene: 18. The CDR3 loop is CASSFIRSPTGTDNEQFF. CDR3 DNA: TGTGCCAGCAGCTTTATCCGAAGCCCGACCGGGACAGATAATGAGCAGTTCTTC.

CDR3: CASSIAYGYEQYF. The CDR3 region has the DNA TGTGCCAGTAGTATAGCCTACGGATACGAGCAGTACTTC. The V and J genes are TRBV19 and TRBJ2-7, with unresolved D. This CDR3 comprises 13 residues. Germline-derived CDR1 and CDR2 are LNHDA and SQIVND (reference sequence). V shed 1 base and J shed 4 bases, with 8 bases lying between them.

The chain recombines TRBV18 with TRBJ1-5, with 9 bases identical to TRBD1. The J segment lost 5 bases and the V segment lost 5 bases, leaving 4 bases of the junction unmatched. This CDR3 has 14 residues. Germline CDR1 is KGHSH and CDR2 is LQKENI. The CDR3 sequence: CASSNWTGDQPQHF. The CDR3 DNA sequence: TGTGCCAGCTCAAACTGGACAGGGGATCAGCCCCAGCATTTT.

This rearrangement joins TRBV25-1 to TRBJ1-1; D gene uncertain. Germline assignment: CDR1 MGHDK and CDR2 SYGVNS. There are 13 residues in the CDR3. Trimming took off 2 bases at V and 3 bases at J, with 7 bases between the two ends. CDR3 region: CASSEGWHTEAFF. The CDR3, as DNA: TGTGCCAGCAGTGAAGGATGGCACACTGAAGCTTTCTTT.

This clone was recorded only once. The rearrangement links TRBV10-1 to TRBJ1-4; 8 bases line up with TRBD1. The CDR3 totals 16 residues. Germline values: CDR1 WNHNN, CDR2 SYGVQD (reference sequence). With 2 bases clipped from V and 8 bases from J, the junction kept 10 bases outside the gene matches. The CDR3 is CASSETGGTILEKLFF. The CDR3 region has the DNA TGCGCCAGCAGTGAGACAGGGGGTACGATATTGGAAAAACTGTTTTTT.

J is TRBJ1-1 and V is TRBV2, with D unclear. CDR1 and CDR2 (germline): SNHLY, FYNNEI. The V gene lost 6 bases and the J gene lost 6 bases, with 17 bases spanning the gap. This CDR3 is built from 14 residues. The CDR3 loop is CASRNGPHLAEAFF. For the CDR3, the DNA is TGTGCCAGCAGAAACGGACCTCATCTGGCTGAAGCTTTCTTT.

In its sample, this clone ranks as medium-sized. This chain joins TRBV7-2 and TRBJ1-6; the match to TRBD1 covers 10 bases. J gave up 9 bases and V 5 bases, and 7 bases lay outside the gene matches. The germline V gene has CDR1 SGHTA and CDR2 FQGNSA. There are 15 residues in the CDR3. The CDR3 here is CASSHRDRGISPLHF. The CDR3 DNA reads as TGTGCCAGCAGCCACCGGGACAGGGGAATTTCACCCCTCCACTTT.

This chain uses TRBV7-2 with TRBJ1-5, with D uncertain. There are 13 residues in the CDR3. V was clipped by 4 bases and J by 6 bases, with 10 bases between them. The germline V gene has CDR1 SGHTA and CDR2 FQGNSA. CDR3 nucleotides: TGTGCCAGCAGCTCCTGGGATGGTCAGCCCCAGCATTTT. Amino acids: CASSSWDGQPQHF.

In its sample, this clone was seen once. The V and J genes are TRBV29-1 and TRBJ1-3; D is uncertain. Germline V lookup: CDR1 SQVTM, CDR2 ANQGSEA. Trimming stripped 1 base from V and 0 bases from J, with 7 bases between. This CDR3 region has 14 residues. CDR3 nucleotides: TGCAGCGTTGAAGGTCATGACTCTGGAAACACCATATATTTT. This codes for CSVEGHDSGNTIYF.

The rearrangement joins TRBV6-5 to TRBJ2-2, with D tentatively TRBD1 or TRBD2 (5 bases each). CDR1 is MNHEY and CDR2 is SVGAGI in the germline V gene. Trimming removed 7 bases at V and 6 bases at J, with 15 bases between. This CDR3 contains 14 residues. In nucleotides, the CDR3 is TGTGCCAGCAAGCCCCCACTGGGGGCCGGGGAGCTGTTTTTT. Translating gives CASKPPLGAGELFF.

The table lists this clone with a count of one. V gene TRBV5-4 combines with J gene TRBJ2-1, with D possibly matching TRBD1 (5 bases). Per germline, CDR1 SGHNT and CDR2 YYREEE (reference sequence). V lost 5 bases and J 3 bases, leaving 15 bases between the germline ends. The CDR3 has 15 amino acids. The CDR3 is CASSTGAGFYNEQFF. As DNA, the CDR3 is TGTGCCAGCAGTACTGGTGCAGGGTTCTACAATGAGCAGTTCTTC.

V and J are TRBV20-1 and TRBJ2-1; no firm D call. Deletions cut 2 bases from V and 6 bases from J, with 2 bases between. CDR1 is DFQATT, CDR2 SNEGSKA, per germline (reference sequence). The CDR3 length is 10 residues. CDR3 coding DNA: TGCAGTGCTAGAAGCAATGAGCAGTTCTTC. Amino acid sequence: CSARSNEQFF.

The rearrangement joins TRBV25-1 to TRBJ1-2, with 8 bases that match TRBD1. The CDR3 contains 15 residues. Trimming at V came to 5 bases and at J to 4 bases, leaving 9 bases not matched to a gene. Germline CDR1 and CDR2: MGHDK and SYGVNS. CDR3 in amino acids: CASSQRGQVGYGYTF. DNA of the CDR3: TGTGCCAGCAGTCAAAGGGGACAGGTTGGCTATGGCTACACCTTC.